A single sample is the source of the 24 T cell receptor beta chains below, sequenced in a study of shared clonotypes between healthy human individuals. Using immunoSEQ multiplex PCR, the repertoire was profiled, and TCRdb retains in-frame clones only, with some absent. The sample shows more than 2,000,000 clones, over 85% of them seen only once. Sequencing input: naive CD4+ T cells sorted from blood. Subset denoted: CD45RA+ positively selected. Every receptor here comes from a man aged 18 to 35 in good health.

The rearrangement joins TRBV30 to TRBJ1-5, with 7 bases matching TRBD1. CDR3 length: 13 residues. V trimming: 1 base; J trimming: 7 bases; junction bases outside the gene matches: 4. From germline, CDR1 is GTSNPN and CDR2 SVGIG (reference sequence). In DNA form, the CDR3 reads TGTGCCTGGAGTGAGACAGGGATCCAGCCCCAGCATTTT. This sequence encodes CAWSETGIQPQHF. Looking up the rest from reference TRBV30 and TRBJ1-5 gives the full variable domain: SQTIHQWPATLVQPVGSPLSLECTVEGTSNPNLYWYRQAAGRGLQLLFYSVGIGQISSEVPQNLSASRPQDRQFILSSKKLLLSDSGFYLCAWSETGIQPQHFGDGTRLSIL.

This clone was seen a few times. The V and J genes are TRBV28 and TRBJ1-2; D remains ambiguous. The V gene lost 6 bases and the J gene lost 6 bases, with 14 bases spanning the gap. CDR1 is MDHEN, CDR2 SYDVKM, per germline. The CDR3 is 13 residues long. The CDR3 sequence is CASSTPTPNGYTF. CDR3 DNA sequence: TGTGCCAGCAGCACCCCGACACCCAATGGCTACACCTTC.

The chain employs TRBV6-5 and TRBJ2-7; 10 bases align to TRBD1. The CDR3 spans 15 residues. CDR1 MNHEY and CDR2 SVGAGI come from the germline V gene. After removal of 5 bases from V and 0 bases from J, the junction contained 4 bases not matched to a gene. The CDR3, as DNA: TGTGCCAGCAGTAGAGGGACAGGGGCCTCCTACGAGCAGTACTTC. This sequence encodes CASSRGTGASYEQYF.

The J gene is TRBJ2-7, the V gene TRBV19; TRBD2 aligns across 15 bases. Trimming cost V 3 bases and J 0 bases; bases outside gene matches: 15. In germline, CDR1 is LNHDA, CDR2 SQIVND (reference sequence). The CDR3 length is 21 residues. The CDR3 region is CASSIRPGTSGGPFSSYEQYF. The CDR3 nucleotides are TGTGCCAGTAGTATCCGTCCCGGGACTAGCGGGGGGCCCTTCAGCTCCTACGAGCAGTACTTC.

The rearrangement links TRBV7-2 to TRBJ1-2; 10 positions match TRBD1. The CDR3 sequence is 15 residues long. The ends lost 3 bases at V and 6 bases at J; junction bases unmatched: 7. Looked up from germline, CDR1 is SGHTA and CDR2 is FQGNSA. CDR3: CASSFSGGQGNGYTF. The CDR3 nucleotides are TGTGCCAGCAGCTTCAGCGGGGGACAGGGGAATGGCTACACCTTC.

This chain connects TRBV28 to TRBJ1-4, with 7 bases identical to TRBD1. The CDR3 has 16 amino acids. Germline CDR1 MDHEN, CDR2 SYDVKM. V was pared by 7 bases and J by 5 bases, with 13 bases of the junction left unmatched. Written as DNA, the CDR3 is TGTGCCAGCACCTCCGGTGACAGGGAGGGAAATGAAAAACTGTTTTTT. Amino acid sequence: CASTSGDREGNEKLFF.

The V call is TRBV5-4, the J call TRBJ2-5; either TRBD1 or TRBD2 may supply D (5 bases each). The CDR3 sequence is 14 residues long. The germline V and J ends were trimmed by 3 bases and 2 bases, with 11 bases remaining between them. CDR1 is SGHNT and CDR2 is YYREEE in the germline V gene (reference sequence). DNA of the CDR3: TGTGCCAGCAGCTGGGGAGACAGTCAAGAGACCCAGTACTTC. Translating gives CASSWGDSQETQYF. The complete variable domain, with remaining parts taken from reference TRBV5-4 and TRBJ2-5, reads ETGVTQSPTHLIKTRGQQVTLRCSSQSGHNTVSWYQQALGQGPQFIFQYYREEENGRGNFPPRFSGLQFPNYSSELNVNALELDDSALYLCASSWGDSQETQYFGPGTRLLVL.

This chain links TRBV5-6 with TRBJ2-2, with unresolved D. Trimming stripped 0 bases from V and 1 base from J, with 10 bases between. This CDR3 comprises 16 residues. CDR1 SGHDT and CDR2 YYEEEE come from the germline V gene. CDR3 sequence: CASSLVARMNTGELFF. The CDR3 DNA follows: TGTGCCAGCAGCTTGGTCGCCCGGATGAACACCGGGGAGCTGTTTTTT.

The rearrangement joins TRBV19 to TRBJ2-1; D possibly corresponds to TRBD1 (5 bases). CDR3 length equals 13 residues. Germline loops: CDR1 LNHDA, CDR2 SQIVND (reference sequence). V lost 1 base to trimming and J lost 10 bases, with 11 bases between them. CDR3 nucleotides: TGTGCCAGTAGTATAGGGACACTCCGGGAGCAGTTCTTC. Translation gives CASSIGTLREQFF.

The gene calls are TRBV19 and TRBJ1-1, with D unresolved. V was cut by 5 bases and J by 6 bases, with 13 bases left in between. Germline CDR1 is LNHDA and CDR2 is SQIVND (reference sequence). This CDR3 spans 13 amino acids. CDR3 bases: TGTGCCAGTAGTGCCGGTTTTGCCCCTGAAGCTTTCTTT. Residues: CASSAGFAPEAFF.

This clone was recorded only once. The chain couples TRBV6-1 to TRBJ2-5; TRBD2 matches 8 bases. CDR1 and CDR2 (germline): MNHNS, SASEGT. The CDR3 runs 13 residues. The V gene end was trimmed by 7 bases and the J gene end by 5 bases; junction bases not matched to a gene: 6. The CDR3 region has the DNA TGTGCCAGCATTCGGGGGGGCCGGGAGACCCAGTACTTC. Its translation: CASIRGGRETQYF.

The chain combines TRBV6-5 with TRBJ2-7; D is possibly TRBD1 (6 bases). This CDR3 is 13 amino acids long. The V and J ends lost 5 bases and 5 bases respectively, with 13 bases between them. Per the germline V gene, CDR1 is MNHEY and CDR2 is SVGAGI. CDR3 residues: CASSPPGHNEQYF. The CDR3 DNA reads as TGTGCCAGCAGTCCTCCGGGACACAACGAGCAGTACTTC.

This clone was seen only a few times. The gene calls are TRBV5-1 and TRBJ2-3; 8 bases align to TRBD2. V was clipped by 4 bases and J by 0 bases; unmatched bases: 4. The CDR3 is 15 residues long. Germline-derived CDR1 and CDR2 are SGHRS and YFSETQ. The CDR3 DNA follows: TGCGCCAGCAGCAATAGCGGGGCCAGCACAGATACGCAGTATTTT. Translated, it gives CASSNSGASTDTQYF.

The V and J genes are TRBV4-1 and TRBJ2-1; 7 nucleotides agree with TRBD2. This CDR3 is 13 amino acids long. Germline V gene lookup returns CDR1 MGHRA and CDR2 YSYEKL. The junction had 4 bases not matched to a gene; V was cut back by 1 base and J by 10 bases. The CDR3 spells CASSQALAEEQFF. As DNA, the CDR3 is TGCGCCAGCAGCCAAGCCCTAGCGGAGGAGCAGTTCTTC.

This sequence joins TRBV30 and TRBJ2-7, with 11 bases lining up with TRBD2. The trim removed 7 bases at V and 2 bases at J, leaving 1 base unmatched. This CDR3 comprises 12 residues. The germline V gene has CDR1 GTSNPN and CDR2 SVGIG (reference sequence). The CDR3: CASSGGPYEQYF. The CDR3 region has the DNA TGTGCCTCTAGCGGGGGGCCCTACGAGCAGTACTTC. Full variable domain (rest looked up from reference TRBV30 and TRBJ2-7): SQTIHQWPATLVQPVGSPLSLECTVEGTSNPNLYWYRQAAGRGLQLLFYSVGIGQISSEVPQNLSASRPQDRQFILSSKKLLLSDSGFYLCASSGGPYEQYFGPGTRLTVT.

The V and J genes are TRBV9 and TRBJ2-5, with 7 positions matching TRBD1. The V gene end was trimmed by 3 bases and the J gene end by 5 bases; junction bases not matched to a gene: 7. This CDR3 has 14 residues. From germline, CDR1 is SGDLS and CDR2 YYNGEE. The CDR3 nucleotides are TGTGCCAGCAGCGGATCGGGACAGCGGGAGACCCAGTACTTC. Residues: CASSGSGQRETQYF. The full variable domain, rest sourced from reference TRBV9 and TRBJ2-5, is DSGVTQTPKHLITATGQRVTLRCSPRSGDLSVYWYQQSLDQGLQFLIQYYNGEERAKGNILERFSAQQFPDLHSELNLSSLELGDSALYFCASSGSGQRETQYFGPGTRLLVL.

This clone was counted once. The rearrangement joins TRBV25-1 to TRBJ1-6; unclear D gene. The CDR3 runs to 12 residues. Looked up from germline, CDR1 is MGHDK and CDR2 is SYGVNS. V was cut by 4 bases and J by 16 bases, with 14 bases left in between. In nucleotides, the CDR3 is TGTGCCAGCAGTGTAACGGGTCTTTTTCTCCACTTT. Amino acid sequence: CASSVTGLFLHF.

About this clone itself: The sample carries other DNA sequences with the same CDR3. The chain recombines TRBV18 with TRBJ2-5; D call uncertain. V lost 1 base to trimming and J lost 5 bases, with 11 bases between them. The CDR3 spans 14 residues. Germline CDR1 reads KGHSH; CDR2 reads LQKENI. As DNA, the CDR3 is TGTGCCAGCTCACCACAGGGTGCTGGCGAGACCCAGTACTTC. It encodes CASSPQGAGETQYF.

In this sample, this clone turned up once. The rearrangement links TRBV19 to TRBJ2-1, with 10 positions matching TRBD1. With 2 bases clipped from V and 12 bases from J, the junction kept 7 bases outside the gene matches. Per germline, CDR1 LNHDA and CDR2 SQIVND (reference sequence). The CDR3 has 14 amino acids. DNA of the CDR3: TGTGCCAGTAGTATACAGGGACAGGGGACTGCGCAGTTCTTC. Amino acid sequence: CASSIQGQGTAQFF.

The chain combines TRBV15 with TRBJ1-5; D perhaps matches TRBD1 (5 bases). Germline loops: CDR1 LNHNV, CDR2 YYDKDF (reference sequence). The CDR3 totals 14 residues. Trimming pared 0 bases from V and 9 bases from J, leaving 12 bases between. Here the CDR3 reads CATSRDWGLGPQHF. As DNA, the CDR3 is TGTGCCACCAGCAGAGATTGGGGGTTAGGGCCCCAGCATTTT. Looking up the rest from reference TRBV15 and TRBJ1-5 gives the full variable domain: DAMVIQNPRYQVTQFGKPVTLSCSQTLNHNVMYWYQQKSSQAPKLLFHYYDKDFNNEADTPDNFQSRRPNTSFCFLDIRSPGLGDTAMYLCATSRDWGLGPQHFGDGTRLSIL.

The chain is built from TRBV10-3 and TRBJ2-7; D is uncertain. The CDR3 consists of 14 residues. Germline lookup yields CDR1 ENHRY and CDR2 SYGVKD. The germline V and J ends were trimmed by 5 bases and 5 bases, with 16 bases remaining between them. DNA for the CDR3: TGTGCCATCAGTAATTTGGGGAATTTGGACGAGCAGTACTTC. This codes for CAISNLGNLDEQYF.

V usage is TRBV27 and J usage is TRBJ2-7, with D possibly TRBD1 on 7 matching bases. CDR1 and CDR2 (germline): MNHEY, SMNVEV (reference sequence). With 6 bases removed from V and 2 bases from J, the gap between germline ends came to 20 bases. The CDR3 consists of 16 residues. CDR3 region: CASRRDSLGGAYEQYF. The CDR3 DNA is TGTGCCAGCAGGAGGGACAGCCTCGGCGGGGCCTACGAGCAGTACTTC.

This chain connects TRBV5-6 to TRBJ2-1; TRBD1 might be the D (6 bases). The CDR3 runs to 16 residues. V lost 5 bases and J 4 bases, leaving 19 bases between the germline ends. Germline V gene sequence: CDR1 SGHDT, CDR2 YYEEEE. CDR3 sequence: CASSPFPGTFYNEQFF. Here the CDR3 DNA reads TGTGCCAGCAGTCCATTTCCCGGGACATTTTACAATGAGCAGTTCTTC.

In regard to this clone: Additional DNA sequences in this sample encode the identical CDR3. The chain links TRBV10-3 to TRBJ2-7; D remains ambiguous. Germline V gives CDR1 ENHRY, CDR2 SYGVKD. V lost 0 bases and J 0 bases, leaving 6 bases between the germline ends. The CDR3 sequence is 14 residues long. The CDR3 DNA reads as TGTGCCATCAGTGAGTCCCCTAGCTCCTACGAGCAGTACTTC. The encoded protein is CAISESPSSYEQYF.